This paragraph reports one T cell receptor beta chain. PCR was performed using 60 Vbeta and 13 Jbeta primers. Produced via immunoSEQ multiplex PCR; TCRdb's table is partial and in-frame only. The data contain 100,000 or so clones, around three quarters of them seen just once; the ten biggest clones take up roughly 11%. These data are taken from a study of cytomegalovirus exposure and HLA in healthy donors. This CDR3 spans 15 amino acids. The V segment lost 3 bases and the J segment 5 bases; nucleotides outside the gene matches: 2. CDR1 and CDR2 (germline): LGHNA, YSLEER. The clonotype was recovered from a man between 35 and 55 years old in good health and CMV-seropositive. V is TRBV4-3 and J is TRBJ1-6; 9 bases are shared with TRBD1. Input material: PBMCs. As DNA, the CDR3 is TGCGCCAGCAGCCAGGGACAGGGTGATAATTCACCCCTCCACTTT. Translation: CASSQGQGDNSPLHF.